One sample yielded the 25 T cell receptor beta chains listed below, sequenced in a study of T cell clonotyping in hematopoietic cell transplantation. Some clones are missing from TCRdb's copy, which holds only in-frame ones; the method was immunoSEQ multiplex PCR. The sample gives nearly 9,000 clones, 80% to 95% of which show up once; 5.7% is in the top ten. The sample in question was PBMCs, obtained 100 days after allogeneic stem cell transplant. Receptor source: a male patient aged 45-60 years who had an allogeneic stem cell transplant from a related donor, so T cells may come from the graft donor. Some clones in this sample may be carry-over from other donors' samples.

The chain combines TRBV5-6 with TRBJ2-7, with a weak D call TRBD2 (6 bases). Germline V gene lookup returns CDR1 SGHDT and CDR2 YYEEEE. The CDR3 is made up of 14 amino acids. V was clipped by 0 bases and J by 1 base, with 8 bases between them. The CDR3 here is CASSLAGESYEQYF. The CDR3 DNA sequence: TGTGCCAGCAGCTTGGCGGGAGAGTCCTACGAGCAGTACTTC.

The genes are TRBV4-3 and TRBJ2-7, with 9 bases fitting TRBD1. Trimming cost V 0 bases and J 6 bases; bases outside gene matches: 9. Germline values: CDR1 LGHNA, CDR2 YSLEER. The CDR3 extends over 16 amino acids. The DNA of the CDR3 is TGCGCCAGCAGCCAAGATGGGGACAGGGCGTTCTCCGAGCAGTACTTC. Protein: CASSQDGDRAFSEQYF.

The CDR3 loop reads CASSPGSGGSNTGELFF. The CDR3, as DNA: TGTGCCAGCAGCCCTGGGTCGGGGGGCTCGAACACCGGGGAGCTGTTTTTT. The chain couples TRBV9 to TRBJ2-2, with D possibly TRBD2 on 7 matching bases. V lost 4 bases and J 0 bases, leaving 16 bases between the germline ends. CDR1 and CDR2 from the germline V gene are SGDLS and YYNGEE. The CDR3 loop spans 17 amino acids.

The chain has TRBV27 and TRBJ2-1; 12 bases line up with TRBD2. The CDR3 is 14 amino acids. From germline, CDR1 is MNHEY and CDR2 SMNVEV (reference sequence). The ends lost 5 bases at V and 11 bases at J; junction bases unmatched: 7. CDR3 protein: CASSPGLAGGQQFF. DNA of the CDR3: TGTGCCAGCAGTCCGGGACTAGCGGGCGGTCAGCAGTTCTTC.

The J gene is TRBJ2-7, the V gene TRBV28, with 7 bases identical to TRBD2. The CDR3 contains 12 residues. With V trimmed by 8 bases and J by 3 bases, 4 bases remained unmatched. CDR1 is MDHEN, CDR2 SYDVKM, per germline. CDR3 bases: TGTGCCAGCGGGGGGGGTTTCTACGAGCAGTACTTC. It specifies CASGGGFYEQYF.

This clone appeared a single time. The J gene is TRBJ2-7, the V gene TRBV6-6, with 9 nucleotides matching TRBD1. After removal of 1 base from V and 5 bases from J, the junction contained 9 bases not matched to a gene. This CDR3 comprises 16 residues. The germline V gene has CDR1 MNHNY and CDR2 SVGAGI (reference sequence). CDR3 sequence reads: CASSYFFGTGPHEQYF. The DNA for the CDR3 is TGTGCCAGCAGTTACTTTTTTGGGACAGGGCCCCACGAGCAGTACTTC.

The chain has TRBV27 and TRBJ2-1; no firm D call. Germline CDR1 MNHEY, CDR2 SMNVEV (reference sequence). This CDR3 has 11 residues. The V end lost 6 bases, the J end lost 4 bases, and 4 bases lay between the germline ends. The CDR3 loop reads CASSQYNEQFF. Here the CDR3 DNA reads TGTGCCAGCAGCCAGTACAATGAGCAGTTCTTC.

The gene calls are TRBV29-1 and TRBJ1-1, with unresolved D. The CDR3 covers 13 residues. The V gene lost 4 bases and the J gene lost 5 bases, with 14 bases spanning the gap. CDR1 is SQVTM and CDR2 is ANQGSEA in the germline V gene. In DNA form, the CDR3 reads TGCAGCGTTGTAAGGCCAGAAAGGACTGAAGCTTTCTTT. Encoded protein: CSVVRPERTEAFF.

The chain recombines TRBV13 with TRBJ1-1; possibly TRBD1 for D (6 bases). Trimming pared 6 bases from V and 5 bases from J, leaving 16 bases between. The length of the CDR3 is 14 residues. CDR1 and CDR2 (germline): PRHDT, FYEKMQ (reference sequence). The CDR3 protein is CASRIGGRETEAFF. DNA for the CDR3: TGTGCCAGCAGGATCGGGGGCCGGGAAACTGAAGCTTTCTTT.

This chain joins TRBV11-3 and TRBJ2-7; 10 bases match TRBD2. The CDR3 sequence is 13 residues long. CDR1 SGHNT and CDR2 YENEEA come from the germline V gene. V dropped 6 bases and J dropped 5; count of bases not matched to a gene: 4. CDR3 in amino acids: CASRASGSDEQYF. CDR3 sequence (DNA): TGTGCCAGCAGGGCTAGCGGGAGCGACGAGCAGTACTTC. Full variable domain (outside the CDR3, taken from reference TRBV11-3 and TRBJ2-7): EAGVVQSPRYKIIEKKQPVAFWCNPISGHNTLYWYLQNLGQGPELLIRYENEEAVDDSQLPKDRFSAERLKGVDSTLKIQPAELGDSAVYLCASRASGSDEQYFGPGTRLTVT.

The CDR3 region is CASRPGTYAYNEQFF. In DNA, the CDR3 is TGTGCCAGCAGGCCCGGGACATACGCCTACAATGAGCAGTTCTTC. The chain recombines TRBV28 with TRBJ2-1, with D perhaps TRBD1 (6 bases). Deletions cut 6 bases from V and 2 bases from J, with 14 bases between. The CDR3 covers 15 residues. The germline CDR1 and CDR2 sequences are MDHEN and SYDVKM.

CDR3 DNA: TGTGCCAGCAGCTTAGCCGACTTCTCTGGGGCCAACGTCCTGACTTTC. This encodes CASSLADFSGANVLTF. This chain links TRBV7-2 with TRBJ2-6; D remains unclear. Per germline, CDR1 SGHTA and CDR2 FQGNSA. This CDR3 comprises 16 residues. V lost 0 bases and J 0 bases, leaving 6 bases between the germline ends. Variable domain in full (rest from reference TRBV7-2 and TRBJ2-6): GAGVSQSPSNKVTEKGKDVELRCDPISGHTALYWYRQSLGQGLEFLIYFQGNSAPDKSGLPSDRFSAERTGGSVSTLTIQRTQQEDSAVYLCASSLADFSGANVLTFGAGSRLTVL.

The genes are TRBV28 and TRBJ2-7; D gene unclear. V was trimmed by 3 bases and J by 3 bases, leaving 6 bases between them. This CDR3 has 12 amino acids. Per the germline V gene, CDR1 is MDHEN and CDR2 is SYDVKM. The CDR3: CASSLRYYEQYF. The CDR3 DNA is TGTGCCAGCAGTTTGAGGTACTACGAGCAGTACTTC.

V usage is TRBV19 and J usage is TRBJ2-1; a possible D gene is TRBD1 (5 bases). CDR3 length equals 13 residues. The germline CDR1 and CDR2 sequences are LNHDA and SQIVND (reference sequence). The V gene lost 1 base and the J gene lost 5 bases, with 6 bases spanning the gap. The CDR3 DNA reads TGTGCCAGTAGTATAGGGGGCCACAATGAGCAGTTCTTC. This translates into CASSIGGHNEQFF.

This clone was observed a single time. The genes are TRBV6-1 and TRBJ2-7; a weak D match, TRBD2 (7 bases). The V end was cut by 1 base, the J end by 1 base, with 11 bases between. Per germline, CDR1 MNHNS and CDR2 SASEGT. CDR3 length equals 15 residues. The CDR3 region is CASSEEEGGSYEQYF. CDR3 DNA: TGTGCCAGCAGTGAAGAGGAGGGGGGGTCCTACGAGCAGTACTTC.

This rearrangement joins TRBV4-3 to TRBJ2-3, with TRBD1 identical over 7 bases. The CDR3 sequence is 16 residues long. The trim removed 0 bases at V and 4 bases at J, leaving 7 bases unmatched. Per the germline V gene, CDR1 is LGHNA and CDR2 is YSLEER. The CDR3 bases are TGCGCCAGCAGCCAAGATAGAGGCAGGGGGTCAGATACGCAGTATTTT. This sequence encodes CASSQDRGRGSDTQYF.

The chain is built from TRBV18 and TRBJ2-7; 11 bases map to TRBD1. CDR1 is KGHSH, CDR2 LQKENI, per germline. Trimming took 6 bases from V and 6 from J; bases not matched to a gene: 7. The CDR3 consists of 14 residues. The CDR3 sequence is CASSSGQGDVEQYF. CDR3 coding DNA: TGTGCCAGCTCCTCGGGACAGGGGGATGTCGAGCAGTACTTC.

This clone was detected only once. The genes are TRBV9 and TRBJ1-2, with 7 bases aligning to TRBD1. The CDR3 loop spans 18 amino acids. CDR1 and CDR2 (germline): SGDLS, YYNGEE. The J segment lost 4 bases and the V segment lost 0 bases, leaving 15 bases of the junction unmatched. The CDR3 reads CASSVEGASGPGVYGYTF. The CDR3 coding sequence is TGTGCCAGCAGCGTAGAGGGGGCGTCGGGGCCAGGTGTCTATGGCTACACCTTC.

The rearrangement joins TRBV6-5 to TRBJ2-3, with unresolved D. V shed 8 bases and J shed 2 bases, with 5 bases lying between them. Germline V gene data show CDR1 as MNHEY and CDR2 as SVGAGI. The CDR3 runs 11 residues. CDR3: CASQYTDTQYF. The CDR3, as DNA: TGTGCCAGCCAGTACACAGATACGCAGTATTTT.

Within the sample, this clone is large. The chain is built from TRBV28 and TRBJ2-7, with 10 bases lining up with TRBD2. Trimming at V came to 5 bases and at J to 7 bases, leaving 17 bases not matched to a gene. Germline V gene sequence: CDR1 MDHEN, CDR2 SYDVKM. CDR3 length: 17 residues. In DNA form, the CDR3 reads TGTGCCAGCAGTCCCCCCGCCCTAGCGGGGGACGATGGGGAGCAGTACTTC. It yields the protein CASSPPALAGDDGEQYF.

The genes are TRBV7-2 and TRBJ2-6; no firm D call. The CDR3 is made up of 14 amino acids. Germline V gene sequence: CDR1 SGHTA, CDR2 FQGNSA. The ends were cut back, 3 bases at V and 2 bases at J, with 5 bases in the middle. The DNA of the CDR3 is TGTGCCAGCAGCTTGTATCCTGGGGCCAACGTCCTGACTTTC. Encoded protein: CASSLYPGANVLTF.

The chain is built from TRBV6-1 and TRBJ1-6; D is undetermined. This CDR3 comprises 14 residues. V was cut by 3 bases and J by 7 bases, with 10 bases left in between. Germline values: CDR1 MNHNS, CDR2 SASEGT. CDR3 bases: TGTGCCAGCAGTGAGACGGTGACCAATTCACCCCTCCACTTT. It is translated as CASSETVTNSPLHF.

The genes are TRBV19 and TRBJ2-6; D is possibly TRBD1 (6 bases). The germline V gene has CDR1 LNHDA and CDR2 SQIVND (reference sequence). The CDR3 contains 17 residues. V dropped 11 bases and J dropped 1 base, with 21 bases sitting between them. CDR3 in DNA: TGTGCCTCTCAAACGGGCAGGGGTAGGTCTGGGGCCAACGTCCTGACTTTC. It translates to CASQTGRGRSGANVLTF.

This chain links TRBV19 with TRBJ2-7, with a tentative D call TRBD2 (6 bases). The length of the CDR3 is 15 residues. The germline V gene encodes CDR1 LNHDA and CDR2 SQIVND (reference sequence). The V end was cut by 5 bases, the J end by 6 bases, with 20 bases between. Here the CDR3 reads CASSATGTDYLEQYF. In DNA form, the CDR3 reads TGTGCCAGTAGTGCCACCGGGACGGACTACCTCGAGCAGTACTTC.

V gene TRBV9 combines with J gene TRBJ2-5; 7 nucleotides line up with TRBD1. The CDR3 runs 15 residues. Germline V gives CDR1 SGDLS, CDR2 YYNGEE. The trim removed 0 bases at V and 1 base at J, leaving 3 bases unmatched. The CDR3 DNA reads TGTGCCAGCAGCGTAGTTGGGACAGCCCAAGAGACCCAGTACTTC. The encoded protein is CASSVVGTAQETQYF.